This is a list of T cell receptor beta chains from one sample in a study of cytomegalovirus exposure and HLA in healthy donors. Sequencing was performed with immunoSEQ multiplex PCR; in TCRdb, only in-frame clones are kept and a portion is missing. The sample has around 150,000 clones; 65% to 85% are singletons. Sequencing input: PBMCs. These receptors were collected from a woman aged 25 to 39 in good health and CMV-seropositive. The CDR3 runs from the conserved cysteine through the conserved F or W. D genes are given only for firm matches. Expanded clones are given a class, and other clones once, few, many or no size at all.

clone_size j_call d_call v_call cdr3_nt cdr3_aa
NA TRBJ1-2 NA TRBV6-6 TGTGCCAGTTCGGCCTATGGGCGATTTGGCTACACCTTC CASSAYGRFGYTF
NA TRBJ2-1 TRBD2 TRBV27 TGTGCCAGCAGTTTATACGGCGGGGGGCCACCCAATGAGCAGTTCTTC CASSLYGGGPPNEQFF
NA TRBJ2-2 TRBD1 TRBV19 TGTGCCAGTACACGACAGGGAAGAATCGGGGAGCTGTTTTTT CASTRQGRIGELFF
NA TRBJ2-7 TRBD1 TRBV28 TGTGCCAGCAGTCCAACCGGGACAGGCCTGTACGAGCAGTACTTC CASSPTGTGLYEQYF
few TRBJ2-7 NA TRBV7-9 TGTGCCAGCAGCGGAGGACAGTTAAGCTCCTACGAGCAGTACTTC CASSGGQLSSYEQYF
NA TRBJ2-7 NA TRBV19 TGTGCCAGTACCACCACAGGGAACGCCTACGAGCAGTACTTC CASTTTGNAYEQYF
NA TRBJ1-2 NA TRBV4-2 TGTGCCAGCAGCCTAACAGGGCCCTCTAACTATGGCTACACCTTC CASSLTGPSNYGYTF
NA TRBJ2-2 TRBD2 TRBV5-1 TGCGCCAGCAGCTACTTAGCGGGGGGCCTGCGGACCGGGGAGCTGTTTTTT CASSYLAGGLRTGELFF
NA TRBJ2-1 TRBD1 TRBV5-1 TGCGCCAGCGTCCGGACAGGGACCTACAATGAGCAGTTCTTC CASVRTGTYNEQFF
NA TRBJ2-3 TRBD2 TRBV7-2 TGTGCCAGCAGCTTAGCGCGGACTAGCGGAGATACGCAGTATTTT CASSLARTSGDTQYF
NA TRBJ2-1 NA TRBV6-5 TGTGCCAGCAGTTACGGGGGGGCTGGTTCCTACAATGAGCAGTTCTTC CASSYGGAGSYNEQFF
NA TRBJ2-3 NA TRBV9 TGTGCCAGCAGCGTAGGGGCACCTAGCACAGATACGCAGTATTTT CASSVGAPSTDTQYF
NA TRBJ1-1 NA TRBV9 TGTGCCAGCAGCGGCGGGACCGTGAACACTGAAGCTTTCTTT CASSGGTVNTEAFF
NA TRBJ1-2 NA TRBV5-4 TGTGCCAGCAGCTTCAGTAACTATGGCTACACCTTC CASSFSNYGYTF
NA TRBJ2-7 TRBD1 TRBV6-5 TGTGCCAGCAGTTACCCTGGGACAGGGGGCGGCTACGAGCAGTACTTC CASSYPGTGGGYEQYF
few TRBJ1-5 NA TRBV4-1 TGCGCCAGCAGCCAAGAGGGGCTAGGAGGGCAGCCCCAGCATTTT CASSQEGLGGQPQHF
NA TRBJ2-2 NA TRBV7-2 TGTGCCAGCAGTCCAACGCCGGGAAGCACCGGGGAGCTGTTTTTT CASSPTPGSTGELFF
NA TRBJ1-2 NA TRBV28 TGTGCCAGCAGTTCCCCAGGGGAAGGCTATGGCTACACCTTC CASSSPGEGYGYTF
NA TRBJ1-1 TRBD1 TRBV5-1 TGCGCCAGCAGCTTGGGGCAGGGGGGCACTGAAGCTTTCTTT CASSLGQGGTEAFF
NA TRBJ1-6 NA TRBV27 TGTGCCAGCAGTCCCGGGGGAGGGCGACTCGTCTGGTCACCCCTCCACTTT CASSPGGGRLVWSPLHF
NA TRBJ2-3 TRBD1 TRBV4-3 TGCGCCAGCAGCCAAGGTCGGACAGGGATCCTCACAGATACGCAGTATTTT CASSQGRTGILTDTQYF
NA TRBJ2-7 NA TRBV11-3 TGTGCCAGCAGCTTAGGCAGGGCCTACGAGCAGTACTTC CASSLGRAYEQYF
NA TRBJ1-2 TRBD1 TRBV5-1 TGCGCCAGCAGCTCGGGACAGGGAGGGGACTATGGCTACACCTTC CASSSGQGGDYGYTF
once TRBJ2-7 TRBD2 TRBV28 TGTGCCAGCAGACCCGGGGGGTGGCACGAGCAGTACTTC CASRPGGWHEQYF
few TRBJ2-2 TRBD1 TRBV4-1 TGCGCCAGCAGCCAAGATAGGGACAGGAACACCGGGGAGCTGTTTTTT CASSQDRDRNTGELFF
once TRBJ1-4 NA TRBV4-1 TGCGCCAGCAAAAGGCTCGGGGCAACTAATGAAAAACTGTTTTTT CASKRLGATNEKLFF
few TRBJ1-4 TRBD1 TRBV4-1 TGCGCCAGCAGCCAAGATCGGGACAGGGCAACAACTAATGAAAAACTGTTTTTT CASSQDRDRATTNEKLFF
few TRBJ1-2 TRBD1 TRBV6-4 TGTGCCAGCAGTGCCGAGACAGGGGGGTATGGCTACACCTTC CASSAETGGYGYTF
few TRBJ1-1 TRBD1 TRBV5-1 TGCGCCAGCAGCCTGGGTACAGGGGGCGCAATGGAGAGGGACACTGAAGCTTTCTTT CASSLGTGGAMERDTEAFF
NA TRBJ1-5 NA TRBV16 TGTGCCAGCAGCCAATCCCCGGGGTGGGGTCAGCCCCAGCATTTT CASSQSPGWGQPQHF
NA TRBJ2-7 TRBD1 TRBV6-1 TGTGCCAGCAGTGAAGGGGACAGCCCCTACGAGCAGTACTTC CASSEGDSPYEQYF
few TRBJ2-3 TRBD2 TRBV5-1 TGCGCCAGCAGCCCGGGACTAGCGGGGGTTTTTACAGATACGCAGTATTTT CASSPGLAGVFTDTQYF
NA TRBJ2-1 TRBD2 TRBV7-6 TGTGCCAGCAGCCCGATGCCCGGCGGGGGGTCGTACAATGAGCAGTTCTTC CASSPMPGGGSYNEQFF
NA TRBJ1-5 NA TRBV2 TGTGCCAGCAGTGTAAAGTGGGCAAGAAGCAATCAGCCCCAGCATTTT CASSVKWARSNQPQHF
NA TRBJ2-7 NA TRBV29-1 TGCAGCGTTCTGCTAGACTCCTACGAGCAGTACTTC CSVLLDSYEQYF
NA TRBJ2-7 NA TRBV6-8 TGTGCCACCGCCGGGTTCTACGAGCAGTACTTC CATAGFYEQYF
NA TRBJ2-3 NA TRBV4-3 TGCGCCAGCAGCCAAGATCCCCAAACGACTAGCACAGATACGCAGTATTTT CASSQDPQTTSTDTQYF
once TRBJ1-6 TRBD1 TRBV9 TGTGCCAGCAGCGTAGGCGGACAGGGGGCGTGGAATTCACCCCTCCACTTT CASSVGGQGAWNSPLHF
NA TRBJ1-6 NA TRBV27 TGTGCCAGCAGAATCGGACTGGATTCACCCCTCCACTTT CASRIGLDSPLHF
NA TRBJ1-4 NA TRBV18 TGTGCCAGCTCACTTAATCAGGGCAGAGACGAAAAACTGTTTTTT CASSLNQGRDEKLFF
NA TRBJ1-1 NA TRBV2 TGTGCCAGCAGTGGGACAGCGATGAACACTGAAGCTTTCTTT CASSGTAMNTEAFF
NA TRBJ2-5 NA TRBV7-9 TGTGCCAGCAGCTTACAGGGGACCCAAGAGACCCAGTACTTC CASSLQGTQETQYF
NA TRBJ1-4 TRBD1 TRBV4-3 TGCGCCAGCAGCCAAGATGGGCCTACGGGACAGAATGAAAAACTGTTTTTT CASSQDGPTGQNEKLFF
NA TRBJ1-3 TRBD1 TRBV4-3 TGCGCCAGCAGCCTGACAGGGACTGGAAACACCATATATTTT CASSLTGTGNTIYF
NA TRBJ1-2 NA TRBV6-5 TGTGCCAGCAGACAATCGAGGGGGAACCCTTATGGCTACACCTTC CASRQSRGNPYGYTF
NA TRBJ2-7 NA TRBV5-6 TGTGCCAGCAGACTTGGGGTACAGGAAACCTACGAGCAGTACTTC CASRLGVQETYEQYF
NA TRBJ1-5 TRBD1 TRBV18 TGTGCCAGCAACCCAGGGGGAGATCAGCCCCAGCATTTT CASNPGGDQPQHF
NA TRBJ2-1 NA TRBV4-2 TGTGCCAGCAGCCAAGAAATGAACTCCCCCGGTAATGAGCAGTTCTTC CASSQEMNSPGNEQFF
NA TRBJ2-7 NA TRBV7-2 TGTGCCAGCAGCACTACCCCGGGATACGAGCAGTACTTC CASSTTPGYEQYF
NA TRBJ1-3 NA TRBV29-1 TGCAGCGTTGAAAAAGGGGCTGGAAACACCATATATTTT CSVEKGAGNTIYF
NA TRBJ1-6 TRBD1 TRBV5-1 TGCGCCAGCAGCTTGGGGGTTGTCGGCGGGACAGGGGATAATTCACCCCTCCACTTT CASSLGVVGGTGDNSPLHF
NA TRBJ2-1 NA TRBV6-5 TGTGCCAGCAGTTCGTGGCTAAAAGCGAATGAGCAGTTCTTC CASSSWLKANEQFF
NA TRBJ1-5 NA TRBV5-6 TGTGCCAGCAGCTTGGTGACAGAAACTAGCAATCAGCCCCAGCATTTT CASSLVTETSNQPQHF
NA TRBJ2-3 NA TRBV12-5 TGTGCTAGTGGTTTTGGAGTAACCGCTAGCACAGATACGCAGTATTTT CASGFGVTASTDTQYF
once TRBJ2-1 NA TRBV6-5 TGTGCCAGCAGTTACTGGAGGGACTCCTACAATGAGCAGTTCTTC CASSYWRDSYNEQFF